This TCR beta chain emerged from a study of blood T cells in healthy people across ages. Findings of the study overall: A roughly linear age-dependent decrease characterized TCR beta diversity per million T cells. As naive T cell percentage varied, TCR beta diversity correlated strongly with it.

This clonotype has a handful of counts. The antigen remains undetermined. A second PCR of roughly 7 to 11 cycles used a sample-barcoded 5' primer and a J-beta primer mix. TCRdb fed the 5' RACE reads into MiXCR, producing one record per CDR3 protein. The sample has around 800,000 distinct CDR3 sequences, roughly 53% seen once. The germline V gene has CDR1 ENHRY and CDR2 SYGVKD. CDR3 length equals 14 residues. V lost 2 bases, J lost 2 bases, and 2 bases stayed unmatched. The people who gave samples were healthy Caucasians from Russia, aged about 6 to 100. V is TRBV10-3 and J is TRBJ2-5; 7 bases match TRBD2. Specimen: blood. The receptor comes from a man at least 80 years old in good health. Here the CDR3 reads CAISEVRGQETQYF. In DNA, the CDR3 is TGTGCCATCAGTGAGGTGCGGGGGCAAGAGACCCAGTACTTC.